This TCR beta chain was recovered during a study of follicular helper T cells after annual influenza vaccination. Study-wide results and limits: Day 7 ICOS+CD38+ clones were most often found later in ICOS-CD38- cTfh cells.

Of note for this clone: Its antigen remains unknown.

The data were produced by immunoSEQ multiplex PCR, yet TCRdb's version contains in-frame clones alone and is incomplete. The sample lists fewer than 6,500 clones; 80% to 85% were seen once. The V and J ends lost 2 bases and 9 bases, in that order; junction bases with no gene match: 9. Germline V gene lookup returns CDR1 LGHNA and CDR2 YSLEER. The CDR3 runs 14 residues. As for time point: 2015-2016 season, 7 days after influenza vaccination. The chain couples TRBV4-3 to TRBJ2-5, with TRBD1 identical over 7 bases. The sequence came from an adult who received the influenza vaccine. The specimen was CXCR5+ CD38- circulating T follicular helper cells from blood, collected 7 days after influenza vaccination. The subset is: circulating Tfh, non-naive CD4+CXCR5+PD-1+ (ICOS+CD38+ or ICOS-CD38-). CDR3 DNA sequence: TGCGCCAGCAGCCAAACGGGGACAGTGGGGCCCCAGTACTTC. Its protein is CASSQTGTVGPQYF.